A single sample gave rise to the 3 T cell receptor beta chains below, sequenced in a study of blood T cell repertoires in COVID-19 (TCRdb year 2020). Libraries were made using the immunoSEQ multiplex PCR assay. As stored in TCRdb, this immuneACCESS dataset retains in-frame rearrangements with V and J assigned. A fraction of the clones does not appear; measured against another copy, unresolved V genes explain less than half of the discrepancy, and the remainder lacks a known reason. The sample profile shows hundreds of thousands of clones; roughly nine tenths of them were found once. In total, the top ten clones hold less than 9% of the sample. Sample: peripheral blood. Every receptor here comes from a woman aged 50 to 60 with COVID-19, enrolled during active disease.

This rearrangement joins TRBV2 to TRBJ1-2; no reliable D call. CDR1 and CDR2 from the germline V gene are SNHLY and FYNNEI. The CDR3 is made up of 13 amino acids. Trimming removed 8 bases at V and 8 bases at J, with 18 bases between. This CDR3 is CASHETASMGYTF. The CDR3 region has the DNA TGTGCCAGCCACGAGACTGCGAGTATGGGCTACACCTTC.

The J gene is TRBJ1-6, the V gene TRBV9, with 8 nucleotides matching TRBD1. With 4 bases clipped from V and 8 bases from J, the junction kept 8 bases outside the gene matches. The CDR3 is 15 amino acids. Germline V lookup: CDR1 SGDLS, CDR2 YYNGEE. This chain's CDR3 is CASSPSTGVDSPLHF. The CDR3 DNA reads as TGTGCCAGCAGCCCGTCGACAGGGGTGGATTCACCCCTCCACTTT.

V and J are TRBV5-1 and TRBJ2-2, with TRBD2 matching over 10 bases. This CDR3 has 16 residues. Unmatched junction bases numbered 3, after V lost 4 bases and J lost 0 bases. Germline V gives CDR1 SGHRS, CDR2 YFSETQ. This CDR3 is CASSPGLATNTGELFF. The CDR3 DNA sequence: TGCGCCAGCAGCCCGGGACTAGCGACGAACACCGGGGAGCTGTTTTTT. The entire variable domain, with the rest obtained from reference TRBV5-1 and TRBJ2-2, is as follows: KAGVTQTPRYLIKTRGQQVTLSCSPISGHRSVSWYQQTPGQGLQFLFEYFSETQRNKGNFPGRFSGRQFSNSRSEMNVSTLELGDSALYLCASSPGLATNTGELFFGEGSRLTVL.